This TCR beta chain was recorded in a study of blood T cell repertoires in COVID-19. This CDR3 contains 15 residues. The V gene's germline CDR1 is ENHRY and CDR2 SYGVKD. Trimming at V came to 1 base and at J to 3 bases, leaving 5 bases not matched to a gene. Source study methods: By means of reference gene primer amplification, nucleated cell counts were estimated. Profiled with immunoSEQ multiplex PCR; TCRdb holds only in-frame clones, not every one. V and J calls and clone size are copied from that table; D and trimming were computed from the DNA. This table holds 30,000 to 35,000 clones, around four fifths found once.

This clonotype was sampled from a woman aged 55-69 years with acute or convalescent COVID-19. Sequencing used peripheral blood. The chain uses TRBV10-3 and TRBJ2-7; TRBD1 aligns across 8 bases. The CDR3: CAISELGQGIYEQYF. CDR3 nucleotide sequence: TGTGCCATCAGTGAGTTAGGACAGGGTATCTACGAGCAGTACTTC.